These 19 T cell receptor beta chains share one sample of origin, sequenced in a study of shared clonotypes between healthy human individuals. Clones were read by immunoSEQ multiplex PCR, and TCRdb kept only the in-frame ones, dropping some. There are some 500,000 clones in the sample; 96% occur only once, and roughly 0.06% lies in the top ten. Sequencing was performed on naive CD4+ T cells sorted from blood. Sample subset: CD45RA+ positively selected. These receptors all stem from a woman in her twenties or thirties in good health.

This chain joins TRBV9 and TRBJ1-1; possible D gene TRBD1, 5 bases. The CDR3 spans 14 residues. Germline assignment: CDR1 SGDLS and CDR2 YYNGEE. Trimming took 8 bases from V and 1 from J, leaving 15 bases between them. Written as DNA, the CDR3 is TGTGCCAGAGGAGGAGGGGTACGGAACACTGAAGCTTTCTTT. This translates into CARGGGVRNTEAFF.

The sample holds one count of this clone. Within the sample, other DNA sequences also encode this same CDR3. V gene TRBV7-9 combines with J gene TRBJ2-1; 10 bases match TRBD2. With V trimmed by 4 bases and J by 4 bases, 4 bases remained unmatched. The CDR3 runs 15 residues. Germline V gene lookup returns CDR1 SEHNR and CDR2 FQNEAQ (reference sequence). In DNA, the CDR3 is TGTGCCAGCAGCTCTGGACTAGCGGATTACAATGAGCAGTTCTTC. The encoded protein is CASSSGLADYNEQFF.

This clone was picked up one time. V gene TRBV2 combines with J gene TRBJ2-2; 9 nucleotides line up with TRBD1. The CDR3 loop spans 15 amino acids. Germline values: CDR1 SNHLY, CDR2 FYNNEI. V lost 4 bases and J lost 6; bases outside the gene matches: 6. The CDR3 DNA sequence: TGTGCCAGCAGTGCCGGGACAGGGTCCCCCGGGGAGCTGTTTTTT. Protein product: CASSAGTGSPGELFF. The full variable domain, completed using reference TRBV2 and TRBJ2-2, is EPEVTQTPSHQVTQMGQEVILRCVPISNHLYFYWYRQILGQKVEFLVSFYNNEISEKSEIFDDQFSVERPDGSNFTLKIRSTKLEDSAMYFCASSAGTGSPGELFFGEGSRLTVL.

Remarks on this clone: Other DNA sequences from this sample encode an identical CDR3 as well. Written as DNA, the CDR3 is TGTGCCAGCTCACCACCGGGAGCCTACGAGCAGTACTTC. Translation: CASSPPGAYEQYF. The gene calls are TRBV18 and TRBJ2-7, with TRBD2 as a possible D gene (5 bases). V lost 0 bases, J lost 2 bases, and 5 bases lay in between. Germline loops: CDR1 KGHSH, CDR2 LQKENI. The CDR3 covers 13 residues.

V is TRBV18 and J is TRBJ1-1, with 8 bases aligning to TRBD1. Germline assignment: CDR1 KGHSH and CDR2 LQKENI. V lost 2 bases to trimming and J lost 4 bases; unmatched junction nucleotides: 9. The CDR3 has 16 residues. The CDR3 DNA sequence: TGTGCCAGCTCACCATTCACAGGGGGACGTATCACTGAAGCTTTCTTT. Protein product: CASSPFTGGRITEAFF.

J is TRBJ1-2 and V is TRBV7-9, with D perhaps TRBD1 (5 bases). Germline assignment: CDR1 SEHNR and CDR2 FQNEAQ (reference sequence). This CDR3 has 14 residues. Trimming removed 1 base at V and 4 bases at J, with 10 bases between. The CDR3 protein is CASSLVGGGYGYTF. In DNA, the CDR3 is TGTGCCAGCAGCTTAGTTGGGGGAGGCTATGGCTACACCTTC.

The chain combines TRBV2 with TRBJ1-5, with D perhaps matching TRBD1 (5 bases). Trimming left V 6 bases short and J 7 bases short, with 19 bases between. The CDR3 contains 15 residues. The germline V gene has CDR1 SNHLY and CDR2 FYNNEI. The CDR3: CASRLQAAALQPQHF. CDR3 nucleotides: TGTGCCAGCAGATTACAGGCCGCCGCTCTCCAGCCCCAGCATTTT. The variable domain in full, completed from reference TRBV2 and TRBJ1-5, reads EPEVTQTPSHQVTQMGQEVILRCVPISNHLYFYWYRQILGQKVEFLVSFYNNEISEKSEIFDDQFSVERPDGSNFTLKIRSTKLEDSAMYFCASRLQAAALQPQHFGDGTRLSIL.

This sequence joins TRBV18 and TRBJ2-2; TRBD2 matches 7 bases. Germline V gives CDR1 KGHSH, CDR2 LQKENI. This CDR3 has 12 amino acids. The CDR3 bases are TGTGCTGCAGCGGGATCCACCGGGGAGCTGTTTTTT. The encoded protein is CAAAGSTGELFF.

Only one count was recorded for this clone. The rearrangement links TRBV10-3 to TRBJ2-1, with 12 bases aligning to TRBD2. Germline V gives CDR1 ENHRY, CDR2 SYGVKD. The length of the CDR3 is 12 residues. After removal of 9 bases from V and 7 bases from J, the junction contained 1 base not matched to a gene. This CDR3 reads CAILAGGNEQFF. The CDR3 region has the DNA TGTGCCATACTAGCGGGAGGTAATGAGCAGTTCTTC.

The genes are TRBV6-5 and TRBJ1-1; TRBD1 matches 8 bases. CDR1 is MNHEY, CDR2 SVGAGI, per germline. CDR3 length: 14 residues. V was clipped by 4 bases and J by 5 bases; unmatched bases: 6. This CDR3 is CASSSVQGATEAFF. The DNA for the CDR3 is TGTGCCAGCAGTTCTGTCCAGGGGGCGACTGAAGCTTTCTTT.

The chain joins TRBV11-3 to TRBJ2-2; D perhaps matches TRBD2 (6 bases). The CDR3 covers 16 residues. With 2 bases removed from V and 6 bases from J, the gap between germline ends came to 16 bases. Germline V gene sequence: CDR1 SGHNT, CDR2 YENEEA. CDR3 region: CASSLSKGLNSGELFF. CDR3 nucleotide sequence: TGTGCCAGCAGCTTATCGAAGGGACTTAACTCCGGGGAGCTGTTTTTT.

V gene TRBV10-3 combines with J gene TRBJ2-7, with D hard to call. Germline values: CDR1 ENHRY, CDR2 SYGVKD. There are 12 residues in the CDR3. The V end was cut by 4 bases, the J end by 2 bases, with 6 bases between. The CDR3 reads CAISGHPYEQYF. In nucleotides, the CDR3 is TGTGCCATCAGTGGACACCCCTACGAGCAGTACTTC.

The J gene is TRBJ2-1, the V gene TRBV12-2; the tabulated D call, TRBD2, remains unverified against the DNA. TRBV12-2 is described as a pseudogene. CDR3 length equals 18 residues. The CDR3 is CASRPPSLAGGSKSEQFF. Written as DNA, the CDR3 is TGTGCAAGTCGCCCCCCGTCCCTAGCGGGAGGGAGTAAAAGTGAGCAGTTCTTC.

The V call is TRBV29-1, the J call TRBJ1-4, with D perhaps TRBD1 (5 bases). CDR3 size: 14 residues. Trimming removed 5 bases from V and 6 bases from J, with 16 bases in between. Germline lookup yields CDR1 SQVTM and CDR2 ANQGSEA. The CDR3 DNA reads TGCAGCGTTTTCCCCACAGGCGGGGATGAAAAACTGTTTTTT. Its protein product is CSVFPTGGDEKLFF.

The chain carries TRBV7-6 and TRBJ1-4, with D perhaps TRBD1 (5 bases). The CDR3 is made up of 14 amino acids. Germline-derived CDR1 and CDR2 are SGHVS and FNYEAQ. V was clipped by 5 bases and J by 7 bases, with 14 bases between them. CDR3 in amino acids: CASSVGHQGEKLFF. The CDR3 coding sequence is TGTGCCAGCAGCGTCGGACATCAGGGTGAAAAACTGTTTTTT.

The rearrangement links TRBV19 to TRBJ2-1, with D possibly TRBD1 on 6 matching bases. The CDR3 is made up of 12 amino acids. Trimming pared 4 bases from V and 13 bases from J, leaving 14 bases between. The germline gives CDR1 LNHDA, CDR2 SQIVND (reference sequence). The CDR3 coding sequence is TGTGCCAGTAGTACCTTGGACAGTCCACAGTTCTTC. The encoded protein is CASSTLDSPQFF.

The chain couples TRBV18 to TRBJ2-7; D tentatively fits TRBD1 or TRBD2 (7 bases each). The germline V gene encodes CDR1 KGHSH and CDR2 LQKENI. Trimming shortened V by 4 bases and J by 3 bases, and 25 bases separated the two germline ends. CDR3 length: 18 amino acids. The CDR3 region is CASSQGQQSGVSYYEQYF. The CDR3 DNA sequence: TGTGCCAGCTCACAGGGACAGCAGAGCGGGGTCTCCTACTACGAGCAGTACTTC.

The rearrangement links TRBV28 to TRBJ2-5, with 7 bases identical to TRBD1. The J call may not be correct, given that the DNA end is closer to TRBJ2-7. CDR3 length: 14 residues. CDR1 is MDHEN and CDR2 is SYDVKM in the germline V gene. The CDR3 DNA sequence: TGTGCCAGCAGCCTGGGACAGATTACCTACGAGCAGTACTTC. Translated: CASSLGQITYEQYF.

The chain combines TRBV27 with TRBJ2-1, with 8 bases lining up with TRBD1. V dropped 5 bases and J dropped 2; count of bases not matched to a gene: 8. CDR3 size: 16 residues. Per the germline V gene, CDR1 is MNHEY and CDR2 is SMNVEV (reference sequence). The chain's CDR3 is CASSPQGEIPYNEQFF. CDR3 in DNA: TGTGCCAGCAGTCCACAGGGGGAGATTCCCTACAATGAGCAGTTCTTC.